The entry below describes one T cell receptor (beta chain). Its target is unknown. The data were taken from a study of cytomegalovirus exposure and HLA in healthy donors. The study, taken as a whole, reports: Follow-up analysis seemed to connect common viral pathogens with several of the most significant clusters identified. HLA-A and HLA-B allele assignments for most subjects were reportedly predicted accurately using TCR beta sequences.

Amplification used 60 Vbeta primers and 13 Jbeta primers. Original analysis: Later, 65 million to 85 million unique TCR beta chains were counted in an analysis, and approximately 10 million of them were shared. Method: immunoSEQ multiplex PCR; TCRdb's copy keeps in-frame clones and lacks some. For V, J and clone size, that table is used; D and trimming come from the DNA. The sample includes about 120,000 clones, approximately 72% of them seen just once. Trimming removed 5 bases at V and 8 bases at J, with 18 bases between. There are 14 residues in the CDR3. The germline V gene encodes CDR1 MNHEY and CDR2 SVGAGI.

This TCR was recovered from a man between 60 and 70 years old in good health and CMV-seropositive. This chain uses TRBV6-5 with TRBJ1-2; D remains unclear. The sequenced material came from PBMCs. The CDR3 nucleotides are TGTGCCAGCAGTGAATATGGCCTTCTGTACGGCTACACCTTC. This codes for CASSEYGLLYGYTF.